This T cell receptor beta chain was captured by sequencing in a study of CD8 T cells in Susac syndrome. After extraction with the RNeasy kit, roughly 0.45 to 1 ug of the RNA was reverse transcribed using random hexamers. TCRdb independently ran MiXCR on the immunoSEQ multiplex PCR reads; one entry per CDR3 protein. The sample yields some 190,000 distinct CDR3 sequences, 80% to 95% seen once. Germline assignment: CDR1 MNHEY and CDR2 SVGEGT. The CDR3 has 15 residues. V was pared by 5 bases and J by 1 base, with 12 bases between. Sequencing was done on a sample of CD4+ T cells from PBMCs. V and J are TRBV6-2 or TRBV6-3 and TRBJ1-5; D may be TRBD1 (5 bases). This TCR was sampled from a human donor in good health. CDR3 sequence reads: CASSAVGASNQPQHF. The CDR3 DNA reads as TGTGCCAGCAGTGCCGTTGGGGCGAGCAATCAGCCCCAGCATTTT.